The 27 T cell receptor beta chains given below trace back to one sample, sequenced in a study of shared clonotypes between healthy human individuals. Produced via immunoSEQ multiplex PCR; TCRdb's table is partial and in-frame only. The sample comprises under 850,000 clones, 80% to 95% of which are singletons, and approximately 25% rests with the top ten. Cells designated naive CD8 were CD45RO-negative and were positively selected for CCR7, with terminally differentiated effector memory CD45RA+ cells excluded. Sequencing used naive CD8+ T cells sorted from blood. Every receptor here comes from a man aged 30-40 years in good health.

The chain couples TRBV25-1 to TRBJ2-7; 8 nucleotides agree with TRBD1. Germline values: CDR1 MGHDK, CDR2 SYGVNS. V gave up 7 bases and J gave up 5 bases; unmatched junction bases: 16. This CDR3 contains 16 residues. CDR3 amino acids: CASTPDRAEVGDEQYF. CDR3 DNA: TGTGCCAGCACCCCGGACAGGGCCGAGGTCGGCGACGAGCAGTACTTC.

The chain is built from TRBV19 and TRBJ1-2, with D possibly being TRBD1 (6 bases). V dropped 7 bases and J dropped 3 bases, with 24 bases sitting between them. Germline V lookup: CDR1 LNHDA, CDR2 SQIVND (reference sequence). The CDR3 totals 17 residues. Written as DNA, the CDR3 is TGTGCCAGTATATCGGGCTGGGGGGCAGAACCCTACTATGGCTACACCTTC. Encoded protein: CASISGWGAEPYYGYTF. The full variable domain, in which reference TRBV19 and TRBJ1-2 provide the parts outside the CDR3, is DGGITQSPKYLFRKEGQNVTLSCEQNLNHDAMYWYRQDPGQGLRLIYYSQIVNDFQKGDIAEGYSVSREKKESFPLTVTSAQKNPTAFYLCASISGWGAEPYYGYTFGSGTRLTVV.

The gene calls are TRBV27 and TRBJ2-2; D is perhaps TRBD2 (6 bases). Deletions cut 4 bases from V and 6 bases from J, with 18 bases between. Looked up from germline, CDR1 is MNHEY and CDR2 is SMNVEV (reference sequence). CDR3 length: 16 residues. This CDR3 reads CASSSYGSGVAGELFF. The CDR3 DNA sequence: TGTGCCAGCAGTTCTTACGGGAGTGGGGTAGCCGGGGAGCTGTTTTTT.

The chain carries TRBV27 and TRBJ2-1, with TRBD2 identical over 9 bases. The CDR3 runs 16 residues. The germline CDR1 and CDR2 sequences are MNHEY and SMNVEV (reference sequence). After removal of 4 bases from V and 9 bases from J, the junction contained 13 bases not matched to a gene. CDR3 sequence (DNA): TGTGCCAGCAGTTCCTCCGGTCTAGCGGGAAGGGGTGAGCAGTTCTTC. This sequence encodes CASSSSGLAGRGEQFF.

This clone was observed once. The chain is built from TRBV6-6 and TRBJ2-7, with D uncertain. The CDR3 totals 13 residues. V was clipped by 5 bases and J by 2 bases, with 10 bases between them. The germline V gene encodes CDR1 MNHNY and CDR2 SVGAGI (reference sequence). The DNA of the CDR3 is TGTGCCAGCAGTGCCCTCCCCACCTACGAGCAGTACTTC. Translation gives CASSALPTYEQYF.

The gene calls are TRBV7-9 and TRBJ1-5, with a weak D call TRBD1 (6 bases). Trimming took off 5 bases at V and 5 bases at J, with 16 bases between the two ends. The CDR3 is 15 residues long. Germline V gives CDR1 SEHNR, CDR2 FQNEAQ (reference sequence). The CDR3 DNA reads TGTGCCAGCAGCGGATCAAGGGGGACCGATCAGCCCCAGCATTTT. It translates to CASSGSRGTDQPQHF.

The V and J genes are TRBV9 and TRBJ1-1; D remains unclear. V shed 3 bases and J shed 1 base, with 7 bases lying between them. This CDR3 is 13 amino acids long. The germline V gene encodes CDR1 SGDLS and CDR2 YYNGEE. The CDR3 region is CASSGQKNTEAFF. The CDR3 DNA follows: TGTGCCAGCAGCGGGCAGAAGAACACTGAAGCTTTCTTT.

CDR3 coding DNA: TGTGCCAGCAGCCAAACTGCCGGGCTCAATGAGCAGTTCTTC. It yields the protein CASSQTAGLNEQFF. This chain connects TRBV9 to TRBJ2-1; D unclear. The CDR3 is 14 residues long. V was shortened by 4 bases and J by 6 bases, with 14 bases between the two germline ends. Germline lookup yields CDR1 SGDLS and CDR2 YYNGEE.

J is TRBJ1-5 and V is TRBV27, with 8 bases aligning to TRBD1. Per germline, CDR1 MNHEY and CDR2 SMNVEV (reference sequence). This CDR3 contains 15 residues. V lost 0 bases, J lost 6 bases, and 4 bases stayed unmatched. The CDR3 loop reads CASSLSGTGGQPQHF. The CDR3 nucleotides are TGTGCCAGCAGTTTATCCGGGACAGGTGGTCAGCCCCAGCATTTT.

This clone has a handful of counts. The CDR3 DNA reads as TGTGCCAGCAGTTTATCTCCGGCAGGACTTCCCGAAAAACTGTTTTTT. Translated: CASSLSPAGLPEKLFF. This chain links TRBV27 with TRBJ1-4, with D unresolved. This CDR3 comprises 16 residues. The V end lost 0 bases, the J end lost 8 bases, and 16 bases lay between the germline ends. CDR1 and CDR2 (germline): MNHEY, SMNVEV (reference sequence).

The chain uses TRBV19 and TRBJ2-7, with 7 nucleotides matching TRBD1. This CDR3 is 15 amino acids long. Trimming took 3 bases from V and 0 from J; bases not matched to a gene: 5. Looked up from germline, CDR1 is LNHDA and CDR2 is SQIVND (reference sequence). As DNA, the CDR3 is TGTGCCAGTAGTATCAGGGGGATCCCCTCCTACGAGCAGTACTTC. Residues: CASSIRGIPSYEQYF.

This clone was picked up one time. CDR3 protein: CSGAGLAGASPDYNEQFF. CDR3 sequence (DNA): TGCAGCGGGGCGGGACTAGCGGGAGCCTCCCCGGACTACAATGAGCAGTTCTTC. This chain joins TRBV29-1 and TRBJ2-1; 14 bases are shared with TRBD2. V lost 7 bases to trimming and J lost 3 bases; unmatched junction nucleotides: 14. This CDR3 has 18 residues. Per the germline V gene, CDR1 is SQVTM and CDR2 is ANQGSEA.

The rearrangement joins TRBV28 to TRBJ2-5; 7 bases match TRBD1. The CDR3 contains 17 residues. Trimming cost V 6 bases and J 5 bases; bases outside gene matches: 18. The germline gives CDR1 MDHEN, CDR2 SYDVKM. Here the CDR3 reads CASSPTAARGLRETQYF. The CDR3 DNA sequence: TGTGCCAGCAGCCCAACAGCAGCTAGGGGGCTTCGGGAGACCCAGTACTTC.

The rearrangement uses TRBV5-6 and TRBJ1-1; no definite D call. The CDR3 has 16 amino acids. Per germline, CDR1 SGHDT and CDR2 YYEEEE. Trimming stripped 2 bases from V and 2 bases from J, with 16 bases between. CDR3 sequence (DNA): TGTGCCAGCAGCTTCCTTTATGAAGGTCTTAACACTGAAGCTTTCTTT. It codes for CASSFLYEGLNTEAFF. Full variable domain (missing parts from reference TRBV5-6 and TRBJ1-1): DAGVTQSPTHLIKTRGQQVTLRCSPKSGHDTVSWYQQALGQGPQFIFQYYEEEERQRGNFPDRFSGHQFPNYSSELNVNALLLGDSALYLCASSFLYEGLNTEAFFGQGTRLTVV.

The chain carries TRBV6-6 and TRBJ1-4, with a tentative D call TRBD1 (6 bases). This CDR3 region has 14 residues. V lost 2 bases to trimming and J lost 6 bases, with 10 bases between them. The germline gives CDR1 MNHNY, CDR2 SVGAGI (reference sequence). CDR3 in DNA: TGTGCCAGCAGTTACCGAGGGGGAGATGAAAAACTGTTTTTT. It codes for CASSYRGGDEKLFF.

As to this clone: Relative to the germline gene, one junction end is altered; a read error may explain this. The chain uses TRBV13 and TRBJ1-1; 11 bases fit TRBD1. Looked up from germline, CDR1 is PRHDT and CDR2 is FYEKMQ (reference sequence). CDR3 length: 15 amino acids. The chain's CDR3 is CASRSDRGRNVPLPF. DNA of the CDR3: TGTGCCAGCAGGTCGGACAGGGGGCGAAACGTACCCTTGCCATTT.

This chain links TRBV5-6 with TRBJ1-5; 8 nucleotides line up with TRBD1. Trimming at V came to 1 base and at J to 6 bases, leaving 6 bases not matched to a gene. The V gene's germline CDR1 is SGHDT and CDR2 YYEEEE. This CDR3 has 15 amino acids. The CDR3: CASSLSGQGIQPQHF. The DNA for the CDR3 is TGTGCCAGCAGCTTGTCCGGACAGGGAATTCAGCCCCAGCATTTT.

This chain connects TRBV19 to TRBJ1-1; D ambiguous. With 3 bases removed from V and 5 bases from J, the gap between germline ends came to 19 bases. Germline V lookup: CDR1 LNHDA, CDR2 SQIVND (reference sequence). CDR3 length: 16 amino acids. CDR3 bases: TGTGCCAGTAGTATTTTACCAGATAGCTCGAGGACTGAAGCTTTCTTT. Amino acid sequence: CASSILPDSSRTEAFF.

The V and J genes are TRBV29-1 and TRBJ2-1, with no clear D. Trimming stripped 4 bases from V and 7 bases from J, with 8 bases between. The CDR3 runs to 11 residues. Germline V gene sequence: CDR1 SQVTM, CDR2 ANQGSEA. The CDR3: CSVGEGNEQFF. CDR3 coding DNA: TGCAGCGTTGGCGAAGGGAATGAGCAGTTCTTC.

This sequence joins TRBV5-1 and TRBJ2-7, with D tentatively TRBD2 (5 bases). The CDR3 is made up of 14 amino acids. With 4 bases removed from V and 3 bases from J, the gap between germline ends came to 14 bases. Germline CDR1 is SGHRS and CDR2 is YFSETQ. The CDR3 spells CASSHGLLDYEQYF. CDR3 in DNA: TGCGCCAGCAGCCATGGACTTTTAGACTACGAGCAGTACTTC.

The chain couples TRBV7-9 to TRBJ2-7, with a possible D match to TRBD1 (6 bases). There are 15 residues in the CDR3. Germline assignment: CDR1 SEHNR and CDR2 FQNEAQ (reference sequence). V was cut by 6 bases and J by 0 bases, with 15 bases left in between. The CDR3 nucleotides read TGTGCCAGCAGGCCGCCAGGGGCTGGCTCCTACGAGCAGTACTTC. This sequence encodes CASRPPGAGSYEQYF. Together with reference TRBV7-9 and TRBJ2-7, the CDR3 gives the full variable domain: DTGVSQNPRHKITKRGQNVTFRCDPISEHNRLYWYRQTLGQGPEFLTYFQNEAQLEKSRLLSDRFSAERPKGSFSTLEIQRTEQGDSAMYLCASRPPGAGSYEQYFGPGTRLTVT.

V usage is TRBV5-6 and J usage is TRBJ1-2, with a weak D call TRBD1 (6 bases). Germline loops: CDR1 SGHDT, CDR2 YYEEEE. The CDR3 is 12 amino acids. Trimming took off 3 bases at V and 7 bases at J, with 10 bases between the two ends. The CDR3 loop reads CASSWGAGGYTF. The DNA for the CDR3 is TGTGCCAGCAGCTGGGGGGCGGGTGGCTACACCTTC.

The sample holds a few counts of this clone. The chain links TRBV10-3 to TRBJ2-3, with 9 bases identical to TRBD1. The CDR3 runs 19 residues. With 4 bases clipped from V and 1 base from J, the junction kept 15 bases outside the gene matches. Per the germline V gene, CDR1 is ENHRY and CDR2 is SYGVKD. CDR3 bases: TGTGCCATCAGTGGGCCGGGACAGGGAGGGTACACGGGCACAGATACGCAGTATTTT. Translating it yields CAISGPGQGGYTGTDTQYF.

V is TRBV7-9 and J is TRBJ2-1, with D uncertain. This CDR3 region has 13 residues. CDR1 and CDR2 from the germline V gene are SEHNR and FQNEAQ (reference sequence). V was pared by 6 bases and J by 8 bases, with 14 bases between. The CDR3 DNA sequence: TGTGCCAGCAGTTACAGAGGAGCCTATGAGCAGTTCTTC. Encoded protein: CASSYRGAYEQFF.

To note about this clone: The sample holds other DNA sequences that translate to the same CDR3. This chain connects TRBV18 to TRBJ1-1; no reliable D call. V was clipped by 3 bases and J by 1 base, with 6 bases between them. The CDR3 totals 13 residues. Germline values: CDR1 KGHSH, CDR2 LQKENI. The CDR3 sequence: CASSPGSNTEAFF. The CDR3 DNA is TGTGCCAGCTCACCTGGGTCGAACACTGAAGCTTTCTTT.

The chain couples TRBV18 to TRBJ2-2; D might be TRBD2 (6 bases). Germline lookup yields CDR1 KGHSH and CDR2 LQKENI. The CDR3 totals 17 residues. V shed 3 bases and J shed 4 bases, with 18 bases lying between them. CDR3 loop: CASSPSGEGYRTGELFF. CDR3 nucleotide sequence: TGTGCCAGCTCACCTTCGGGAGAGGGGTATCGCACCGGGGAGCTGTTTTTT. The full variable domain, with the rest looked up from reference TRBV18 and TRBJ2-2, is NAGVMQNPRHLVRRRGQEARLRCSPMKGHSHVYWYRQLPEEGLKFMVYLQKENIIDESGMPKERFSAEFPKEGPSILRIQQVVRGDSAAYFCASSPSGEGYRTGELFFGEGSRLTVL.

V is TRBV28 and J is TRBJ2-3, with D tentatively TRBD1 (6 bases). V gave up 1 base and J gave up 3 bases, with 11 bases separating them. Per germline, CDR1 MDHEN and CDR2 SYDVKM. There are 15 residues in the CDR3. The CDR3, as DNA: TGTGCCAGCAGTTTATACGGACAGCAAACAGATACGCAGTATTTT. It encodes CASSLYGQQTDTQYF.